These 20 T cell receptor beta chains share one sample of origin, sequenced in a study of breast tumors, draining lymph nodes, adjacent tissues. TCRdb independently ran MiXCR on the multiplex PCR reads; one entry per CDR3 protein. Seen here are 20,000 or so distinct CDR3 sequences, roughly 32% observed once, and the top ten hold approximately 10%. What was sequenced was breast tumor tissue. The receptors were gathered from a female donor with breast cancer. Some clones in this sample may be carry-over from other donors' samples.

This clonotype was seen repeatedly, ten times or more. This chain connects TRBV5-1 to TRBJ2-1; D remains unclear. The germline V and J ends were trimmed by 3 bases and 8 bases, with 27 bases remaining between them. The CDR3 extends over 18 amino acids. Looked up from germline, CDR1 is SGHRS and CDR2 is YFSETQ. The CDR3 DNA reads TGCGCCAGCAGCTCTAAAATCATGTGGCTGCAATCCTGGGATGAGCAGTTCTTC. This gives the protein CASSSKIMWLQSWDEQFF.

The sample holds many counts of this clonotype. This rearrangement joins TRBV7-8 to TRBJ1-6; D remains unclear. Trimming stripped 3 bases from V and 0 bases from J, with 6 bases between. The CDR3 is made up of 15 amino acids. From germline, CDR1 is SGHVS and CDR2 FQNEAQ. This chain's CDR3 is CASSFESSYNSPLHF. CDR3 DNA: TGTGCCAGCAGCTTTGAAAGCTCCTATAATTCACCCCTCCACTTT.

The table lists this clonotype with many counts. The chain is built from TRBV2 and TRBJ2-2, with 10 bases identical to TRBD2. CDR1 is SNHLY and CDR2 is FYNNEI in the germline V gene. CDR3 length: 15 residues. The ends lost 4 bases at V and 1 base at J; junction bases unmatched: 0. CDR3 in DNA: TGTGCCAGCAGTGGGACTAGCGGGAACACCGGGGAGCTGTTTTTT. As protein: CASSGTSGNTGELFF.

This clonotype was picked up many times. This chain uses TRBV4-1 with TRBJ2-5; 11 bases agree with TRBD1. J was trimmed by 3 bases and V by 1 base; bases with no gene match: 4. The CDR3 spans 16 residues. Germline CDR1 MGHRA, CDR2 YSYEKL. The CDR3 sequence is CASSQGGQGAKETQYF. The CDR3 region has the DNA TGCGCCAGCAGCCAAGGCGGACAGGGGGCGAAAGAGACCCAGTACTTC.

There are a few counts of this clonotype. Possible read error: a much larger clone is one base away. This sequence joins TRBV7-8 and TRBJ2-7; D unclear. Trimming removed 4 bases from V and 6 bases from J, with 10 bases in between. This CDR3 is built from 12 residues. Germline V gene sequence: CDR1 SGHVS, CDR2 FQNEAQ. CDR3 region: CASSSPLVEQYF. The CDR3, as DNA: TGTGCCAGCAGCTCTCCCCTTGTCGAGCAGTACTTC.

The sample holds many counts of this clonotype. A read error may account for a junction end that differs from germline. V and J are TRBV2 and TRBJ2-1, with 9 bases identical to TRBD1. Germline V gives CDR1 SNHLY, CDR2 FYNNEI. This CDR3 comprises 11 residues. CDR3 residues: CASREDRGRFF. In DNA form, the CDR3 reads TGTGCCAGCAGGGAAGACAGGGGGAGGTTCTTC.

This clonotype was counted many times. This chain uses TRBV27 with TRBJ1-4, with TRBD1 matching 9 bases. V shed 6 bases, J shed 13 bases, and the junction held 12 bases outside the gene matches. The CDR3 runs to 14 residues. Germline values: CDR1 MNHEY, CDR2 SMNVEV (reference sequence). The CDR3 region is CASSGLQGAVGLFF. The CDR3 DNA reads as TGTGCCAGCAGCGGACTACAGGGGGCCGTGGGACTGTTTTTT.

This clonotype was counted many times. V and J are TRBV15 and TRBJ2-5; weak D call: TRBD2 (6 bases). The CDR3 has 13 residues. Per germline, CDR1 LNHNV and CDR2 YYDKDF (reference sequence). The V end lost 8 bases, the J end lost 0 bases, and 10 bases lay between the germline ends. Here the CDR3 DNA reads TGTGCCACCGCCAGCGGGTACCAAGAGACCCAGTACTTC. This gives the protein CATASGYQETQYF.

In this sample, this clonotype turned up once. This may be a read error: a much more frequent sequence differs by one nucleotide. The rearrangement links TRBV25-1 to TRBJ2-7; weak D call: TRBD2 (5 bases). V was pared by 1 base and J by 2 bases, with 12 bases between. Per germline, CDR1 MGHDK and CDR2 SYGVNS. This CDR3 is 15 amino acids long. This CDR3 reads CASSESVGEPYEQYF. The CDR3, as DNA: TGTGCCAGCAGTGAATCGGTGGGAGAGCCCTACGAGCAGTACTTC.

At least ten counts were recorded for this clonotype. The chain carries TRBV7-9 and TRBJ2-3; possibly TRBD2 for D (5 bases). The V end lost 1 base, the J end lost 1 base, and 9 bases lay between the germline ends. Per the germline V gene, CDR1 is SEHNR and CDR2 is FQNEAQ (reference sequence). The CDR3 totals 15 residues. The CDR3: CASSLVLGGTDTQYF. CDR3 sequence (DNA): TGTGCCAGCAGCTTAGTTCTCGGGGGCACAGATACGCAGTATTTT. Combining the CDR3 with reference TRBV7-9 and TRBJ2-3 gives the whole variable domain DTGVSQNPRHKITKRGQNVTFRCDPISEHNRLYWYRQTLGQGPEFLTYFQNEAQLEKSRLLSDRFSAERPKGSFSTLEIQRTEQGDSAMYLCASSLVLGGTDTQYFGPGTRLTVL.

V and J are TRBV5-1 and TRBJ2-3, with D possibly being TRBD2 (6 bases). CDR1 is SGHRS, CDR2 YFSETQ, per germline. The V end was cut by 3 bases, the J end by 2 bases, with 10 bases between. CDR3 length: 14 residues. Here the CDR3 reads CASSSGLNTDTQYF. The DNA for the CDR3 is TGCGCCAGCAGCTCGGGACTCAACACAGATACGCAGTATTTT.

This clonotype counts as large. CDR3: CASSKGQGVYGYTF. In DNA form, the CDR3 reads TGTGCCAGCAGCAAAGGACAGGGGGTTTATGGCTACACCTTC. The V call is TRBV7-2, the J call TRBJ1-2, with 10 bases that match TRBD1. The CDR3 consists of 14 residues. CDR1 is SGHTA, CDR2 FQGNSA, per germline. V was clipped by 5 bases and J by 5 bases; unmatched bases: 5.

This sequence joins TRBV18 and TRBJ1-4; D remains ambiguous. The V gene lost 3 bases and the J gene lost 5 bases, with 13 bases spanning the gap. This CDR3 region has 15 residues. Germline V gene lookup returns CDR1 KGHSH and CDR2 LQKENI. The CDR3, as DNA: TGTGCCAGCTCACCGTCGAGGGAGGTGAATGAAAAACTGTTTTTT. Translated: CASSPSREVNEKLFF.

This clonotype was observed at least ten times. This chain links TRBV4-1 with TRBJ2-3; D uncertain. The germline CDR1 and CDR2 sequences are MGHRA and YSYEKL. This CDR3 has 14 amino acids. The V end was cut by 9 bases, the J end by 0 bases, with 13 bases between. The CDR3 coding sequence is TGCGCCAGTTCGGACGGTACTAGCACAGATACGCAGTATTTT. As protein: CASSDGTSTDTQYF.

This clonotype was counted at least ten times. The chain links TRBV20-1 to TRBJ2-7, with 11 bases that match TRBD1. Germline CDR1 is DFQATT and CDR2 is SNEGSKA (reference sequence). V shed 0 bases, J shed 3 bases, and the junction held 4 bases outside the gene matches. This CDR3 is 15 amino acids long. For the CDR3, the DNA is TGCAGTGCTAGAGATGGACAGGGGGCCGACTACGAGCAGTACTTC. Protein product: CSARDGQGADYEQYF.

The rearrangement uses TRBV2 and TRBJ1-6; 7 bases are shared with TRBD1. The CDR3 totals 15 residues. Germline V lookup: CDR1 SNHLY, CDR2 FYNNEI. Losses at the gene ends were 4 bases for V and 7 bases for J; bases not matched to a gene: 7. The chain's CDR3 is CASSGQGGTNSPLHF. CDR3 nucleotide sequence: TGTGCCAGCAGTGGACAGGGAGGAACCAATTCACCCCTCCACTTT.

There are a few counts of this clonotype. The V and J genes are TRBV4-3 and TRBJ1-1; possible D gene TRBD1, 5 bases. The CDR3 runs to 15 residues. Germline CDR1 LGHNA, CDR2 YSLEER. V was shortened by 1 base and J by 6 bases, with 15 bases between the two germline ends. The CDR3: CASSQASGLLAEAFF. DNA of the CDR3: TGCGCCAGCAGCCAAGCTTCAGGGTTGTTAGCTGAAGCTTTCTTT.

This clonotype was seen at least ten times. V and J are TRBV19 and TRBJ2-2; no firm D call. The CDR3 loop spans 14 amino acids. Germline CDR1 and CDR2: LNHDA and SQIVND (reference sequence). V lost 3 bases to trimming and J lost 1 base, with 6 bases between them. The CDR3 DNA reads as TGTGCCAGTAGTATCCTGCGGAACACCGGGGAGCTGTTTTTT. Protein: CASSILRNTGELFF.

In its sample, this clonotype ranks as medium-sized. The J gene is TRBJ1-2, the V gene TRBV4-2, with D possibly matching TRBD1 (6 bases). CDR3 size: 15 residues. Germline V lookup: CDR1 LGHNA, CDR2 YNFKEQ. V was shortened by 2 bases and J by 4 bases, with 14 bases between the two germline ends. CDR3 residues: CASSQPGAAGYGYTF. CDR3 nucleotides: TGTGCCAGCAGCCAACCAGGGGCGGCGGGCTATGGCTACACCTTC.

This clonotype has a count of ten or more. CDR3 amino acids: CASSPDRATYEQYF. DNA for the CDR3: TGTGCCAGCAGCCCGGACCGGGCCACCTACGAGCAGTACTTC. This chain joins TRBV11-3 and TRBJ2-7, with D unresolved. The CDR3 extends over 14 amino acids. Germline CDR1 SGHNT, CDR2 YENEEA. V lost 5 bases and J lost 2, with 13 bases in between. Complete variable domain (other parts from reference TRBV11-3 and TRBJ2-7): EAGVVQSPRYKIIEKKQPVAFWCNPISGHNTLYWYLQNLGQGPELLIRYENEEAVDDSQLPKDRFSAERLKGVDSTLKIQPAELGDSAVYLCASSPDRATYEQYFGPGTRLTVT.